The 9 T cell receptor beta chains listed next were all sequenced from one sample in a study of T cells in Graves' hyperthyroidism and ophthalmopathy. Amplified TCR beta CDR3 regions came from RNA transcripts. Researchers ran a first-round RT-PCR on the TCR CDR3 using the HTBI primer set. TCRdb independently ran MiXCR on the multiplex PCR reads; one entry per CDR3 protein. The table records approximately 640,000 distinct CDR3 sequences, 45% of them present only once. The specimen was peripheral blood or thyroid tissue (not recorded which). The receptor set was obtained from an adult man with Graves' disease, either hyperthyroidism or ophthalmopathy (not recorded which).

The chain uses TRBV20-1 and TRBJ1-1; D is uncertain. CDR3 length: 13 amino acids. CDR1 is DFQATT, CDR2 SNEGSKA, per germline (reference sequence). V lost 0 bases to trimming and J lost 8 bases, with 13 bases between them. CDR3 sequence reads: CSARDVGMREAFF. The CDR3 DNA reads TGCAGTGCTAGAGATGTAGGGATGAGGGAAGCTTTCTTT.

The chain couples TRBV2 to TRBJ2-2; D is perhaps TRBD1 or TRBD2 (6 bases each). CDR3 length: 18 amino acids. The germline gives CDR1 SNHLY, CDR2 FYNNEI. Trimming pared 6 bases from V and 2 bases from J, leaving 22 bases between. This chain's CDR3 is CASSDAKGGHQNTGELFF. The DNA for the CDR3 is TGTGCCAGCAGCGACGCAAAGGGGGGACACCAAAACACCGGGGAGCTGTTTTTT.

Comments on this clonotype: The conserved final phenylalanine or tryptophan is absent from the CDR3, which likely points to a read error. It is unclear where the CDR3 begins or ends on the DNA, so no DNA is shown, and the CDR3 is as TCRdb lists it. The V gene is TRBV7-9, the J gene TRBJ2-7; the table assigns TRBD2, which was not confirmed against the DNA. Inclusive of both ends, the CDR3 amounts to 11 amino acids. CDR1 and CDR2 (germline): SEHNR, FQNEAQ (reference sequence). The CDR3 sequence is CASSLYPGGPS.

The V call is TRBV7-9, the J call TRBJ1-1; tentative D call: TRBD1 (6 bases). There are 13 residues in the CDR3. Germline CDR1 is SEHNR and CDR2 is FQNEAQ (reference sequence). V dropped 6 bases and J dropped 6 bases, with 14 bases sitting between them. The CDR3 loop is CASSLRGEPEAFF. The CDR3 DNA reads as TGTGCCAGCAGTCTCAGGGGAGAGCCTGAAGCTTTCTTT.

This clonotype was found many times. The chain couples TRBV19 to TRBJ1-2, with unresolved D. The CDR3 sequence is 11 residues long. V was cut by 4 bases and J by 6 bases, with 6 bases left in between. CDR1 LNHDA and CDR2 SQIVND come from the germline V gene (reference sequence). CDR3 amino acids: CASSSADGYTF. The CDR3 DNA follows: TGTGCCAGTAGTAGCGCGGATGGCTACACCTTC. Full variable domain (remainder filled in from reference TRBV19 and TRBJ1-2): DGGITQSPKYLFRKEGQNVTLSCEQNLNHDAMYWYRQDPGQGLRLIYYSQIVNDFQKGDIAEGYSVSREKKESFPLTVTSAQKNPTAFYLCASSSADGYTFGSGTRLTVV.

The chain couples TRBV14 to TRBJ2-2; the D is unclear. Germline V CDR1 and CDR2: SGHDN, FVKESK. With 6 bases removed from V and 3 bases from J, the gap between germline ends came to 8 bases. The CDR3 runs 13 residues. The chain's CDR3 is CASSIRYTGELFF. CDR3 in DNA: TGTGCCAGCAGTATACGGTACACCGGGGAGCTGTTTTTT. The entire variable domain, with the rest obtained from reference TRBV14 and TRBJ2-2, is as follows: EAGVTQFPSHSVIEKGQTVTLRCDPISGHDNLYWYRRVMGKEIKFLLHFVKESKQDESGMPNNRFLAERTGGTYSTLKVQPAELEDSGVYFCASSIRYTGELFFGEGSRLTVL.

This chain uses TRBV7-2 with TRBJ2-2; weak D call: TRBD2 (6 bases). The CDR3 spans 16 residues. The germline V gene has CDR1 SGHTA and CDR2 FQGNSA. The ends were cut back, 3 bases at V and 1 base at J, with 12 bases in the middle. CDR3 bases: TGTGCCAGCAGCTTCGAGGCGGGGAGGAACACCGGGGAGCTGTTTTTT. Translating it yields CASSFEAGRNTGELFF.

On this clonotype itself: A clone one base away is much larger, so this may be a read error. This sequence joins TRBV6-5 and TRBJ2-2, with 10 bases matching TRBD2. V was pared by 10 bases and J by 1 base, with 6 bases of the junction left unmatched. Germline V gene lookup returns CDR1 MNHEY and CDR2 SVGAGI. The length of the CDR3 is 15 residues. CDR3 residues: CAIRRTSGNTGELFF. The CDR3 DNA reads as TGTGCCATCAGAAGGACTAGCGGGAACACCGGGGAGCTGTTTTTT.

This clonotype was seen only a few times. The V gene is TRBV6-5, the J gene TRBJ2-5, with a possible D match to TRBD1 (5 bases). The CDR3 runs 16 residues. Trimming left V 8 bases short and J 1 base short, with 20 bases between. Germline lookup yields CDR1 MNHEY and CDR2 SVGAGI. The CDR3 DNA follows: TGTGCCAGCGGAGACTTGGACACCCGCTTCCAAGAGACCCAGTACTTC. This sequence encodes CASGDLDTRFQETQYF.